These T cell receptor beta chains were read from a single sample in a study of T cells expressing NK-cell markers. TCRdb reanalyzed the 5' RACE reads, giving one entry per CDR3 protein sequence and no DNA. The table lists 500,000 to 700,000 distinct CDR3 sequences. Sequencing was performed on blood T cells: a sorted CD56 or NKG2C T cell subset, CD4+ or CD8+ T cells, or bulk PBMC T cells (not recorded which). The receptors come from a man in his late teens or twenties in good health. Both conserved end residues are part of each CDR3.

j_gene | v_gene | CDR3aa
TRBJ2-1 | TRBV11-2 | CASSLYGSWGERSYNEQFF
TRBJ1-2 | TRBV6-1 | CASRPTGANYGYTF
TRBJ1-5 | TRBV18 | CASSPGQGGQPQHF
TRBJ2-2 | TRBV24-1 | CATGQGPHTGELFF
TRBJ1-1 | TRBV7-2 | CASTKVGGNTEAFF
TRBJ1-1 | TRBV6-1 | CASSVTSTMNTEAFF
TRBJ2-3 | TRBV7-8 | CASSLARAVADTQYF
TRBJ2-1 | TRBV5-5 | CASSSRQGANEQFF
TRBJ2-5 | TRBV11-1 | CASSFVTAGLARETQYF
TRBJ2-7 | TRBV5-6 | CASSLRGTYEQYF
TRBJ2-2 | TRBV11-1 | CASSSTVGLAGGELFF
TRBJ1-1 | TRBV6-1 | CASSIRTVNTEAFF
TRBJ1-6 | TRBV27 | CASSLRQDLHSPLHF
TRBJ2-3 | TRBV30 | CAWIALGDTQYF
TRBJ2-3 | TRBV3-1 | CASSQDVLAGGGDTQYF
TRBJ1-4 | TRBV5-1 | CASSLGGTTKDEKLFF
TRBJ2-1 | TRBV27 | CASSSSTGATNEQFF
TRBJ2-6 | TRBV20-1 | CSARDRGLRYSGANVLTF
TRBJ2-1 | TRBV20-1 | CSASAIGGTVDNEQFF
TRBJ2-2 | TRBV9 | CASSPQGLAGVTGELFF
TRBJ1-3 | TRBV10-3 | CAISGTPGMGSGNTIYF
TRBJ2-1 | TRBV12-3/TRBV12-4 | CASSVPGQGQQFF
TRBJ1-1 | TRBV12-3/TRBV12-4 | CASSGRGHGEAFF
TRBJ2-1 | TRBV7-3 | CASSLTGGSGDEQFF
TRBJ2-7 | TRBV5-1 | CASSWSGASSYEQYF
TRBJ1-2 | TRBV3-1 | CASSQELNYGYTF
TRBJ2-1 | TRBV13 | CASSPESANEQFF
TRBJ2-5 | TRBV5-1 | CASSLEGGRALETQYF
TRBJ2-5 | TRBV2 | CASSWRDGETQYF
TRBJ2-1 | TRBV7-3 | CASSFTPGAAGGIIYNEQFF
TRBJ2-2 | TRBV5-1 | CASRGAASGSAPGELFF
TRBJ1-1 | TRBV20-1 | CSALTPNTEAFF
TRBJ2-3 | TRBV27 | CASSLISGLETDTQYF
TRBJ1-6 | TRBV5-5 | CASSETGNSPLHF
TRBJ1-2 | TRBV6-1 | CASRQQGPYGYTF
TRBJ2-1 | TRBV6-2/TRBV6-3 | CASSPVSGSSYNEQFF
TRBJ2-3 | TRBV5-6 | CASRPLGTGGINTQYF
TRBJ2-5 | TRBV30 | CAWSVRGTQYF
TRBJ2-7 | TRBV7-2 | CASSLWNSGRLQQYF
TRBJ2-1 | TRBV18 | CASSPPPWPSGHEQFF
TRBJ2-7 | TRBV20-1 | CSAKNRDRGDYEQYF
TRBJ2-3 | TRBV7-9 | CASSFDQAESTDTQYF
TRBJ2-4 | TRBV27 | CASSLSWQGAYIQYF
TRBJ2-6 | TRBV9 | CASSVEGGDSGANVLTF
TRBJ1-6 | TRBV7-9 | CASSSYRGQDASPLHF
TRBJ1-1 | TRBV6-1 | CASSAPLSTEAFF
TRBJ1-1 | TRBV6-2/TRBV6-3 | CASSAGQLITEAFF
TRBJ2-3 | TRBV7-9 | CASSSSRGLIGEYF
TRBJ2-5 | TRBV6-5 | CASSITGGAETQYF
TRBJ2-7 | TRBV29-1 | CSVSPGSAGEQYF
TRBJ1-3 | TRBV20-1 | CSARGTGSGVSGNTIYF
TRBJ2-3 | TRBV29-1 | CSVEAQGSVTDTQYF
TRBJ2-7 | TRBV15 | CATSRDRGRSSYEQYF